The 31 T cell receptor gamma chains in this list originate from one sample, sequenced in a study of gammadelta T cells in human blood. TCRdb fed the RT-PCR reads to CATT. The sample comprises about 500 gamma-chain clones, around 3.3% of which are singletons, and 15% to 25% rests with the top ten. Sequenced sample: non-Vgamma9Vdelta2 gamma-delta T cells from adult blood. The receptors stem from a human donor.

This clone ranks as large. The chain carries TRGV3 and TRGJ1 or TRGJ2. The length of the CDR3 is 11 residues. After removal of 0 bases from V and 11 bases from J, the junction contained 4 bases not matched to a gene. CDR1 is VTNTFY and CDR2 is YDVSTARD in the germline V gene (reference sequence). In DNA form, the CDR3 reads TGTGCCACCTGGGACAGGCCCCAGAAACTCTTT. Translating it yields CATWDRPQKLF.

A remark on this clone: A junction boundary mismatches the germline segment, possibly from a read error. This rearrangement joins TRGV2 to TRGJ1 or TRGJ2. Germline V gene data show CDR1 as EGSNGY and CDR2 as YDSYNSKV. There are 13 residues in the CDR3. This chain's CDR3 is CATWDDNYDKKLF. The CDR3 nucleotides are TGTGCCACCTGGGACGATAATTATGATAAGAAACTCTTT.

In its sample, this clone is medium-sized. The V and J genes are TRGV3 and TRGJ1 or TRGJ2. Trimming removed 0 bases from V and 6 bases from J; junction bases left unmatched: 5. Germline CDR1 is VTNTFY and CDR2 is YDVSTARD (reference sequence). The CDR3 is 13 amino acids. Here the CDR3 DNA reads TGTGCCACCTGGGACAGGCCCCGTTATAAGAAACTCTTT. As protein: CATWDRPRYKKLF.

Relative to its sample, this clone is medium-sized (0.01 to 0.1%). The rearrangement joins TRGV2 to TRGJ1 or TRGJ2. The CDR3 consists of 16 residues. J gave up 0 bases and V 1 base, and 9 bases lay outside the gene matches. The germline V gene has CDR1 EGSNGY and CDR2 YDSYNSKV. The CDR3 DNA follows: TGTGCCACCTGGGACGGCCCTCTTACGAATTATTATAAGAAACTCTTT. This sequence encodes CATWDGPLTNYYKKLF.

This clone has just a few counts. J is TRGJ1 or TRGJ2 and V is TRGV8. The J gene, left out of TCRdb, was set here by checking the DNA against germline. The CDR3 sequence is 15 residues long. V shed 0 bases and J 1 base; nucleotides not matched to a gene: 6. The germline V gene has CDR1 VENAVY and CDR2 YDSYNSRV. The CDR3 sequence is CATWDRAPNYYKKLF. In DNA, the CDR3 is TGTGCCACCTGGGATAGGGCTCCAAATTATTATAAGAAACTCTTT.

This chain joins TRGV4 and TRGJ1 or TRGJ2. The CDR3 loop spans 14 amino acids. The germline V gene encodes CDR1 EGSTGY and CDR2 YDSYTSSV. V lost 0 bases and J lost 8; bases outside the gene matches: 10. CDR3 sequence reads: CATWDGPLDDKKLF. CDR3 DNA: TGTGCCACCTGGGATGGGCCGCTGGATGATAAGAAACTCTTT.

The chain employs TRGV2 and TRGJP2. CDR3 size: 15 residues. Germline assignment: CDR1 EGSNGY and CDR2 YDSYNSKV. Trimming at V came to 0 bases and at J to 8 bases, leaving 9 bases not matched to a gene. CDR3 sequence (DNA): TGTGCCACCTGGGACGGGCCGGGAAGGGATTGGATCAAGACGTTT. Encoded protein: CATWDGPGRDWIKTF.

This clone was seen more than once but under ten times. Given a far larger clone just one base away, this is likely a sequencing read error. This chain links TRGV9 with TRGJ1 or TRGJ2. The CDR3 sequence is 14 residues long. CDR1 is GITISATS, CDR2 ISYDGTV, per germline (reference sequence). Here the CDR3 DNA reads TGTGCCTTGTGGGAGGCGAAGCCTTATTATAAGGAACTCTTT. This gives the protein CALWEAKPYYKELF.

In its sample, this clone was seen a few times. TCRdb shows a much larger clone's protein in place of this DNA's translation, and the two differ at residue 6, likely through a read error; the protein shown is translated from the DNA. The chain is built from TRGV8 and TRGJ1 or TRGJ2. Germline trimming cut 3 bases from V and 4 bases from J; bases unmatched to any gene: 0. The V gene's germline CDR1 is VENAVY and CDR2 YDSYNSRV. The CDR3 runs to 11 residues. The CDR3 reads CATWDYYKKLF. The CDR3 DNA is TGTGCCACCTGGGATTATTATAAGAAACTCTTT.

For this clone: This clone may be a read error of a much larger clone one base away. This chain connects TRGV8 to TRGJP. The CDR3 runs to 16 residues. Germline V gives CDR1 VENAVY, CDR2 YDSYNSRV. CDR3 region: CASWDRVRMGKKIKVF. CDR3 DNA: TGTGCCTCCTGGGATCGTGTTAGGATGGGCAAAAAAATCAAGGTATTT.

This clone was detected only a few times. This likely reflects a read error, since a far larger clone is one base away. The chain employs TRGV8 and TRGJ1 or TRGJ2. The J gene is not listed in TCRdb, so it was assigned here from a DNA match to germline. The CDR3 runs to 14 residues. V was pared by 3 bases and J by 2 bases, with 7 bases of the junction left unmatched. CDR1 VENAVY and CDR2 YDSYNSRV come from the germline V gene. The CDR3 coding sequence is TGTGCCACCTGGGATCAGCGCCATTATTATAAGAAACTCTTT. It specifies CATWDQRHYYKKLF.

By sample share, this clone is large. The J gene is TRGJ1 or TRGJ2, the V gene TRGV8. Germline loops: CDR1 VENAVY, CDR2 YDSYNSRV. Germline trimming cut 2 bases from V and 7 bases from J; bases unmatched to any gene: 5. CDR3 length: 12 residues. DNA for the CDR3: TGTGCCACCTGGGATATGGGCTATAAGAAACTCTTT. Translation: CATWDMGYKKLF.

This clone is labeled as large. The V and J genes are TRGV4 and TRGJ1 or TRGJ2. V gave up 0 bases and J gave up 12 bases; unmatched junction bases: 8. The CDR3 runs 12 residues. Germline values: CDR1 EGSTGY, CDR2 YDSYTSSV. CDR3 loop: CATWDGRSGKLF. The CDR3 DNA is TGTGCCACCTGGGATGGGCGGTCGGGGAAACTCTTT.

Points on this clone: The protein that TCRdb holds for this DNA derives from a much larger clone and differs from the translated DNA at residue 3, which likely indicates a read error; the protein shown here is translated from the DNA. The chain is built from TRGV9 and TRGJ1 or TRGJ2. This CDR3 has 13 amino acids. Germline V gene lookup returns CDR1 GITISATS and CDR2 ISYDGTV (reference sequence). The CDR3 is CAVWETNYYKKLF. In nucleotides, the CDR3 is TGTGCCGTGTGGGAGACTAATTATTATAAGAAACTCTTT.

By share of the sample, this clone is large (0.1 to 1%). This sample includes further DNA sequences coding for the same CDR3. This chain links TRGV4 with TRGJ1 or TRGJ2. V gave up 1 base and J gave up 4 bases; unmatched junction bases: 1. Germline V lookup: CDR1 EGSTGY, CDR2 YDSYTSSV. The CDR3 covers 12 residues. Written as DNA, the CDR3 is TGTGCCACCTGGGATGGCTATTATAAGAAACTCTTT. Residues: CATWDGYYKKLF.

This clone ranks as medium-sized. The gene calls are TRGV10 and TRGJ1 or TRGJ2. TRGV10 is marked as an open reading frame, function uncertain. The CDR3 is made up of 11 amino acids. V gave up 8 bases and J gave up 2 bases; unmatched junction bases: 1. The CDR3 loop reads CAAWDYYKKLF. DNA for the CDR3: TGTGCTGCGTGGGATTATTATAAGAAACTCTTT.

V and J are TRGV4 and TRGJ1 or TRGJ2. Per the germline V gene, CDR1 is EGSTGY and CDR2 is YDSYTSSV. This CDR3 comprises 12 residues. The junction had 4 bases not matched to a gene; V was cut back by 1 base and J by 7 bases. The CDR3 DNA follows: TGTGCCACCTGGGATGGTCCATATAAGAAACTCTTT. It codes for CATWDGPYKKLF.

Details on this clone: The protein recorded in TCRdb matches a much larger clone and deviates from this DNA's translation at residue 6, suggesting a read error; the protein here is obtained by translating the DNA. This chain joins TRGV5 and TRGJ1 or TRGJ2. The V gene end was trimmed by 3 bases and the J gene end by 6 bases; junction bases not matched to a gene: 8. The CDR3 runs to 13 residues. In germline, CDR1 is VINAFY, CDR2 YDVSNSKD. The CDR3: CATWDWRGYKKLF. In nucleotides, the CDR3 is TGTGCCACCTGGGACTGGCGGGGTTATAAGAAACTCTTT.

By share, this clone counts as medium-sized (0.01 to 0.1%). V usage is TRGV4 and J usage is TRGJ1 or TRGJ2. Looked up from germline, CDR1 is EGSTGY and CDR2 is YDSYTSSV. V trimming: 0 bases; J trimming: 6 bases; junction bases outside the gene matches: 35. The CDR3 sequence is 23 residues long. The CDR3 protein is CATWDGHPLALWEVPELFYKKLF. Written as DNA, the CDR3 is TGTGCCACCTGGGATGGGCATCCTCTTGCCTTGTGGGAGGTGCCCGAATTATTTTATAAGAAACTCTTT.

By share, this clone counts as medium-sized (0.01 to 0.1%). The chain carries TRGV9 and TRGJ1 or TRGJ2. From germline, CDR1 is GITISATS and CDR2 ISYDGTV (reference sequence). This CDR3 has 13 amino acids. With 3 bases clipped from V and 4 bases from J, the junction kept 6 bases outside the gene matches. This CDR3 is CALWESRYYKKLF. The CDR3, as DNA: TGTGCCTTGTGGGAGTCGAGGTATTATAAGAAACTCTTT.

Relative to its sample, this clone is medium-sized (0.01 to 0.1%). The rearrangement joins TRGV4 to TRGJ1 or TRGJ2. The CDR3 runs 13 residues. The ends lost 5 bases at V and 3 bases at J; junction bases unmatched: 7. The V gene's germline CDR1 is EGSTGY and CDR2 YDSYTSSV. The DNA of the CDR3 is TGTGCCACCTGGGCCCAATTTTATTATAAGAAACTCTTT. This codes for CATWAQFYYKKLF.

By sample fraction, this clone is medium-sized (0.01 to 0.1%). V gene TRGV5 combines with J gene TRGJ1 or TRGJ2. The V segment lost 1 base and the J segment 2 bases; nucleotides outside the gene matches: 8. Looked up from germline, CDR1 is VINAFY and CDR2 is YDVSNSKD. The CDR3 spans 15 residues. The CDR3 sequence is CATWDRNAYYYKKLF. DNA for the CDR3: TGTGCCACCTGGGACAGAAACGCTTATTATTATAAGAAACTCTTT.

In its sample, this clone is large (0.1 to 1%). This chain links TRGV8 with TRGJ1 or TRGJ2. This CDR3 is built from 11 residues. The V gene's germline CDR1 is VENAVY and CDR2 YDSYNSRV. The J segment lost 5 bases and the V segment lost 2 bases, leaving 0 bases of the junction unmatched. CDR3 bases: TGTGCCACCTGGGATAATTATAAGAAACTCTTT. As protein: CATWDNYKKLF.

In its sample, this clone was seen a few times. TCRdb assigns this DNA the protein of a much larger clone, which departs from its translation at residue 4; this likely reflects a read error, and the protein shown comes from translating the DNA. This chain uses TRGV2 with TRGJ1 or TRGJ2. In germline, CDR1 is EGSNGY, CDR2 YDSYNSKV. The CDR3 length is 13 residues. The CDR3 loop is CATRDGDYYKKLF. CDR3 nucleotides: TGTGCCACCCGGGACGGAGATTATTATAAGAAACTCTTT.

This clone appeared a few times. A read error is possible here, since a much larger clone lies one base away. V is TRGV4 and J is TRGJ1 or TRGJ2. CDR1 is EGSTGY and CDR2 is YDSYTSSV in the germline V gene. The CDR3 is made up of 14 amino acids. The CDR3 sequence: CAAWDGRWGYKKLF. The CDR3 nucleotides read TGTGCCGCCTGGGATGGGCGGTGGGGTTATAAGAAACTCTTT.

This clone was observed a few times. A single base separates this from a much larger clone, so it may be a read error. This chain connects TRGV5 to TRGJ1 or TRGJ2. The J gene was missing in TCRdb and was found by matching the end of the DNA to germline. Germline loops: CDR1 VINAFY, CDR2 YDVSNSKD. The V and J ends lost 5 bases and 10 bases, in that order; junction bases with no gene match: 5. The CDR3 is made up of 10 amino acids. Written as DNA, the CDR3 is TGTGCCACCTGGGGTTACAAGAAACTCTTT. Translation gives CATWGYKKLF.

By share, this clone ranks as medium-sized (0.01 to 0.1%). This chain connects TRGV2 to TRGJ1 or TRGJ2. CDR3 length equals 13 residues. V was clipped by 0 bases and J by 10 bases; unmatched bases: 9. CDR1 is EGSNGY and CDR2 is YDSYNSKV in the germline V gene. The CDR3 loop reads CATWDGRREKKLF. Here the CDR3 DNA reads TGTGCCACCTGGGACGGGCGGAGGGAGAAGAAACTCTTT.

By sample share, this clone is large (0.1 to 1%). The chain joins TRGV4 to TRGJ1 or TRGJ2. CDR3 size: 12 residues. V trimming: 9 bases; J trimming: 5 bases; junction bases outside the gene matches: 10. The germline V gene encodes CDR1 EGSTGY and CDR2 YDSYTSSV. The CDR3 spells CATPAENYKKLF. CDR3 nucleotide sequence: TGTGCCACCCCTGCGGAGAATTATAAGAAACTCTTT.

Concerning this clone itself: A read error likely explains why the TCRdb protein, taken from a much larger clone, differs from this DNA's translation at residue 7; the protein shown is translated from the DNA. The V call is TRGV4, the J call TRGJ1 or TRGJ2. Germline CDR1 and CDR2: EGSTGY and YDSYTSSV. The CDR3 runs 11 residues. Losses at the gene ends were 3 bases for V and 9 bases for J; bases not matched to a gene: 5. CDR3 coding DNA: TGTGCCACCTGGGATTGCAGTAAGAAACTCTTT. As protein: CATWDCSKKLF.

In its sample, this clone ranks as medium-sized. The chain combines TRGV5 with TRGJ1 or TRGJ2. This CDR3 comprises 13 residues. Germline-derived CDR1 and CDR2 are VINAFY and YDVSNSKD. With V trimmed by 0 bases and J by 11 bases, 10 bases remained unmatched. The CDR3: CATWDRQVLQKLF. CDR3 nucleotide sequence: TGTGCCACCTGGGACAGGCAAGTCCTGCAGAAACTCTTT.

By share of the sample, this clone is large. This sequence joins TRGV9 and TRGJ1 or TRGJ2. Trimming cost V 2 bases and J 2 bases; bases outside gene matches: 0. This CDR3 has 12 amino acids. Germline V lookup: CDR1 GITISATS, CDR2 ISYDGTV (reference sequence). CDR3 residues: CALWEDYYKKLF. For the CDR3, the DNA is TGTGCCTTGTGGGAGGATTATTATAAGAAACTCTTT.